This TCR beta chain was identified in a study of shared clonotypes between healthy human individuals. Looking at the study overall: Donors had three CD4 naive, three CD4 memory, two CD8 naive and one CD8 memory plate apiece.

Study-level results: Estimated richness was generally greater in naive than memory subsets. The rarefaction results pointed to incomplete sorted-subset sequencing despite large depth.

V gave up 5 bases and J gave up 4 bases; unmatched junction bases: 8. This CDR3 is 16 amino acids long. Per the germline V gene, CDR1 is PRHDT and CDR2 is FYEKMQ (reference sequence). In regard to this clone: Its matching antigen is unknown.

Clones were read by immunoSEQ multiplex PCR, and TCRdb kept only the in-frame ones, dropping some. The data show about 1,800,000 clones, with roughly 95% seen just once and approximately 1.2% held by the top ten. The naive CD8 population came from CD45RO-negative cells selected for CCR7, without terminally differentiated effector memory CD45RA+ cells. Caucasian adults residing in Nashville, Tennessee made up all the donors. The clonotype originates from a man between 18 and 29 years old in good health. The rearrangement uses TRBV13 and TRBJ1-6; 7 nucleotides match TRBD1. Sequencing input: naive CD8+ T cells sorted from blood. The CDR3 DNA is TGTGCCAGCAGCCCCAGGGGGGAGTCATATAATTCACCCCTCCACTTT. Amino acid sequence: CASSPRGESYNSPLHF.